This T cell receptor (beta chain) is drawn from a study of control samples from healthy donors and cancer patients. Here immunoSEQ multiplex PCR was the method, and the copy in TCRdb shows in-frame clones only, minus some. The sample records roughly 150,000 clones, more than 85% being singletons. Germline V gene sequence: CDR1 MDHEN, CDR2 SYDVKM. CDR3 length: 12 residues. The V gene lost 11 bases and the J gene lost 1 base, with 11 bases spanning the gap. This TCR was sampled from a man aged 45 to 65 in good health. The chain has TRBV28 and TRBJ2-5; possible D gene TRBD1, 5 bases. Sequenced material: blood. As DNA, the CDR3 is TGTGCCTCACAGGCTAGCCAAGAGACCCAGTACTTC. Amino acids: CASQASQETQYF.